The 14 T cell receptor beta chains reported below all come from one sample, sequenced in a study of blood T cell repertoires in COVID-19. Libraries were prepared by immunoSEQ multiplex PCR; TCRdb keeps only in-frame clonotypes and omits some of them. The sample shows approximately 220,000 clones, roughly 80% of them seen only once. The sequencing input was peripheral blood. These receptor sequences come from a woman between 25 and 40 years old who had recovered from COVID-19.

The chain carries TRBV9 and TRBJ2-1, with a tentative D call TRBD2 (6 bases). The CDR3 has 16 residues. With 0 bases removed from V and 4 bases from J, the gap between germline ends came to 14 bases. CDR1 and CDR2 from the germline V gene are SGDLS and YYNGEE. CDR3 amino acids: CASSVGVGGSYNEQFF. CDR3 DNA: TGTGCCAGCAGCGTAGGGGTGGGGGGATCTTACAATGAGCAGTTCTTC. Full variable domain (remainder filled in from reference TRBV9 and TRBJ2-1): DSGVTQTPKHLITATGQRVTLRCSPRSGDLSVYWYQQSLDQGLQFLIQYYNGEERAKGNILERFSAQQFPDLHSELNLSSLELGDSALYFCASSVGVGGSYNEQFFGPGTRLTVL.

This clone has at least ten counts. This chain joins TRBV15 and TRBJ2-3, with D unresolved. Germline CDR1 is LNHNV and CDR2 is YYDKDF (reference sequence). The CDR3 is 15 residues long. Trimming left V 1 base short and J 3 bases short, with 11 bases between. The CDR3 region has the DNA TGTGCCACCAGCAGAGGGCTAGGAGAGACAGATACGCAGTATTTT. This translates into CATSRGLGETDTQYF. Full variable domain (remainder filled in from reference TRBV15 and TRBJ2-3): DAMVIQNPRYQVTQFGKPVTLSCSQTLNHNVMYWYQQKSSQAPKLLFHYYDKDFNNEADTPDNFQSRRPNTSFCFLDIRSPGLGDTAMYLCATSRGLGETDTQYFGPGTRLTVL.

The gene calls are TRBV3-1 (or the pseudogene TRBV3-2) and TRBJ2-1, with 12 bases identical to TRBD2. Germline CDR1 LGHDT, CDR2 YNNKEL (reference sequence). The CDR3 extends over 15 amino acids. J lost 9 bases, V lost 1 base, and 4 bases had no gene match. CDR3 in amino acids: CASSQASGRDGEQFF. CDR3 nucleotide sequence: TGTGCCAGCAGCCAAGCTAGCGGGAGGGACGGTGAGCAGTTCTTC.

This clone was detected only a few times. This chain connects TRBV16 to TRBJ1-1; TRBD1 agrees at 7 bases. Germline assignment: CDR1 KGHSY and CDR2 FQNENV. The CDR3 is 14 amino acids. Trimming removed 4 bases from V and 6 bases from J; junction bases left unmatched: 8. CDR3 sequence reads: CASSRQGWMAEAFF. As DNA, the CDR3 is TGTGCCAGCAGCCGACAGGGATGGATGGCTGAAGCTTTCTTT.

This chain connects TRBV6-4 to TRBJ2-2; the match to TRBD1 covers 7 bases. Germline trimming cut 8 bases from V and 0 bases from J; bases unmatched to any gene: 0. The CDR3 consists of 13 residues. Germline CDR1 is MRHNA and CDR2 is SNTAGT. CDR3 residues: CASGTANTGELFF. For the CDR3, the DNA is TGTGCCAGCGGGACAGCGAACACCGGGGAGCTGTTTTTT.

This clone was recorded only once. The chain employs TRBV7-9 and TRBJ1-2; TRBD1 might be the D (5 bases). The germline V gene has CDR1 SEHNR and CDR2 FQNEAQ (reference sequence). With 2 bases removed from V and 3 bases from J, the gap between germline ends came to 13 bases. There are 15 residues in the CDR3. DNA of the CDR3: TGTGCCAGCAGCTTAATGCAGGGTCGGGACTATGGCTACACCTTC. Translating gives CASSLMQGRDYGYTF.

The chain is built from TRBV5-3 and TRBJ1-1, with D perhaps TRBD1 (5 bases). TRBV5-3 has ORF status, its function being uncertain. The germline V and J ends were trimmed by 4 bases and 6 bases, with 13 bases remaining between them. The CDR3 sequence is 13 residues long. CDR3 DNA sequence: TGTGCCAGAAGCGGCGGGGCCGGCCCTGAAGCTTTCTTT. This gives the protein CARSGGAGPEAFF.

The V call is TRBV6-6, the J call TRBJ2-7; 10 bases fit TRBD2. The germline CDR1 and CDR2 sequences are MNHNY and SVGAGI (reference sequence). The CDR3 is 16 amino acids. With 6 bases clipped from V and 7 bases from J, the junction kept 15 bases outside the gene matches. The CDR3 nucleotides are TGTGCCAGCAGCTTATTGTGGCTAGCGGGAGATGATGAGCAGTACTTC. Translating gives CASSLLWLAGDDEQYF.

The V and J genes are TRBV6-5 and TRBJ2-3; the match to TRBD1 covers 10 bases. CDR3 length: 14 residues. The ends lost 5 bases at V and 5 bases at J; junction bases unmatched: 4. CDR1 MNHEY and CDR2 SVGAGI come from the germline V gene. CDR3 nucleotides: TGTGCCAGCAGTCCTGGACAGGGGGGAGATACGCAGTATTTT. Residues: CASSPGQGGDTQYF.

The chain links TRBV4-1 to TRBJ1-2; TRBD1 might be the D (5 bases). Trimming took off 0 bases at V and 2 bases at J, with 10 bases between the two ends. This CDR3 has 15 residues. CDR1 and CDR2 (germline): MGHRA, YSYEKL. CDR3 region: CASSQDTGQNYGYTF. As DNA, the CDR3 is TGCGCCAGCAGCCAAGATACAGGTCAAAACTATGGCTACACCTTC.

The V call is TRBV28, the J call TRBJ2-7; 11 bases agree with TRBD2. In germline, CDR1 is MDHEN, CDR2 SYDVKM. The CDR3 has 18 amino acids. V shed 4 bases and J 2 bases; nucleotides not matched to a gene: 13. The CDR3 sequence: CASSSPGLAVPDPYEQYF. The CDR3 DNA follows: TGTGCCAGCAGTTCCCCGGGACTAGCGGTACCCGACCCCTACGAGCAGTACTTC.

The rearrangement joins TRBV10-3 to TRBJ1-4; D not certain. V shed 6 bases and J shed 6 bases, with 14 bases lying between them. The CDR3 consists of 14 residues. Germline V gene lookup returns CDR1 ENHRY and CDR2 SYGVKD. The CDR3 here is CAISAAASDEKLFF. DNA of the CDR3: TGTGCCATCAGCGCCGCGGCGAGCGATGAAAAACTGTTTTTT.

About this clone itself: This CDR3 is also generated by other DNA sequences in the sample. The chain has TRBV29-1 and TRBJ2-7; a weak D match, TRBD2 (5 bases). V was trimmed by 3 bases and J by 3 bases, leaving 12 bases between them. Germline V gene sequence: CDR1 SQVTM, CDR2 ANQGSEA. This CDR3 is built from 13 residues. The CDR3 coding sequence is TGCAGCGTTGAGGTAGAGGGAGACTACGAGCAGTACTTC. The encoded protein is CSVEVEGDYEQYF.

CDR3 amino acids: CASSSLGHTPTNEKLFF. The CDR3 coding sequence is TGTGCCAGCAGTTCTCTCGGACATACCCCAACTAATGAAAAACTGTTTTTT. This rearrangement joins TRBV27 to TRBJ1-4; TRBD1 is a possible D gene (5 bases). CDR1 MNHEY and CDR2 SMNVEV come from the germline V gene (reference sequence). The germline V and J ends were trimmed by 4 bases and 0 bases, with 15 bases remaining between them. The CDR3 runs to 17 residues.